This entry lists 28 T cell receptor beta chains sequenced from one sample in a study of molecular identifiers for immune sequencing clone quantification. TCRdb itself ran the PCR reads through MiXCR, one entry per CDR3 protein. The table lists a few hundred thousand distinct CDR3 sequences, approximately 25% of them singletons, with just over 0.75% in the top ten. Sample: naive CD8+ T cells from blood, with Jurkat cell RNA spiked in. This sample's subset: FACS-sorted CD8+CD4-CCR7+CD45RA+ naive T cells. All receptors come from a human donor in good health. Some libraries in this study had Jurkat cell RNA spiked in.

A note on this clonotype: A much bigger clone sits one base away, suggesting this may be a read error. The chain has TRBV11-2 and TRBJ2-3; possible D gene TRBD1, 5 bases. There are 16 residues in the CDR3. From germline, CDR1 is SGHAT and CDR2 FQNNGV. In DNA form, the CDR3 reads TGTGCCAACAGCTTATGGACACTCGACAGCACAGATACGCAGTATTTT. Translated: CANSLWTLDSTDTQYF.

This clonotype has a handful of counts. The rearrangement uses TRBV5-1 and TRBJ1-1, with no clear D. The germline gives CDR1 SGHRS, CDR2 YFSETQ. V lost 6 bases, J lost 2 bases, and 11 bases lay in between. The CDR3 is 13 residues long. CDR3 coding DNA: TGCGCCAGCACGGAGGGCTATAACACTGAAGCTTTCTTT. Its translation is CASTEGYNTEAFF.

V gene TRBV7-2 combines with J gene TRBJ2-1; 8 bases agree with TRBD1. CDR3 length: 15 amino acids. V trimming: 5 bases; J trimming: 0 bases; junction bases outside the gene matches: 3. Germline CDR1 and CDR2: SGHTA and FQGNSA. The CDR3 DNA is TGTGCCAGCAGCATAACAGGGGGCTCCTACAATGAGCAGTTCTTC. Amino acid sequence: CASSITGGSYNEQFF.

In regard to this clonotype: Given a much more abundant clone one base away, this may be a read error. V and J are TRBV13 and TRBJ2-6, with D hard to call. The length of the CDR3 is 17 residues. CDR1 and CDR2 (germline): PRHDT, FYEKMQ (reference sequence). V shed 0 bases and J shed 2 bases, with 11 bases lying between them. The CDR3 nucleotides read TGTGCCAGCAGCTTAGGGGGGTATAACGCTGGGGCCAACGTCCTGACTTTC. Residues: CASSLGGYNAGANVLTF.

Many counts were recorded for this clonotype. The rearrangement links TRBV19 to TRBJ2-3, with TRBD1 identical over 9 bases. Germline CDR1 reads LNHDA; CDR2 reads SQIVND (reference sequence). The CDR3 covers 15 residues. V gave up 5 bases and J gave up 3 bases; unmatched junction bases: 6. The CDR3 DNA is TGTGCCAGTAGTCCGGACAGGGGAAGGACAGATACGCAGTATTTT. It codes for CASSPDRGRTDTQYF.

V gene TRBV5-4 combines with J gene TRBJ2-5, with 10 nucleotides matching TRBD2. This CDR3 contains 17 residues. Germline trimming cut 4 bases from V and 0 bases from J; bases unmatched to any gene: 9. Germline V CDR1 and CDR2: SGHNT, YYREEE (reference sequence). The chain's CDR3 is CASSPSGSFGNQETQYF. CDR3 nucleotides: TGTGCCAGCAGCCCTAGCGGGAGCTTCGGTAACCAAGAGACCCAGTACTTC. The whole variable domain, filled in from reference TRBV5-4 and TRBJ2-5, reads ETGVTQSPTHLIKTRGQQVTLRCSSQSGHNTVSWYQQALGQGPQFIFQYYREEENGRGNFPPRFSGLQFPNYSSELNVNALELDDSALYLCASSPSGSFGNQETQYFGPGTRLLVL.

This clonotype was picked up many times. This rearrangement joins TRBV6-2 or TRBV6-3 to TRBJ2-5; D unresolved. Between the trimmed V and J ends, which lost 6 bases and 5 bases, there was a span of 7 bases. Germline CDR1 and CDR2: MNHEY and SVGEGT. The CDR3 consists of 11 residues. The CDR3 DNA reads TGTGCCAGCAGCTTATACGAGACCCAGTACTTC. Translation: CASSLYETQYF.

This clonotype was observed at least ten times. V is TRBV19 and J is TRBJ2-7; a weak D match, TRBD1 (6 bases). Per the germline V gene, CDR1 is LNHDA and CDR2 is SQIVND (reference sequence). V lost 1 base to trimming and J lost 3 bases, with 7 bases between them. This CDR3 region has 13 residues. CDR3 loop: CASSIGQDYEQYF. CDR3 sequence (DNA): TGTGCCAGTAGTATAGGACAGGACTACGAGCAGTACTTC.

Only a few counts were recorded for this clonotype. The rearrangement links TRBV12-3 or TRBV12-4 to TRBJ2-7; TRBD2 aligns across 8 bases. The V gene end was trimmed by 5 bases and the J gene end by 6 bases; junction bases not matched to a gene: 12. This CDR3 has 15 residues. CDR3 in DNA: TGTGCCAGCAGTACAAATCGGGGGGGGTTTGTCGAGCAGTACTTC. Encoded protein: CASSTNRGGFVEQYF.

A remark on this clonotype: Since a much larger clone is just one base distant, this may be a read error. The rearrangement links TRBV4-3 to TRBJ2-7; D is unclear. Germline CDR1 and CDR2: LGHNA and YSLEER. V was clipped by 7 bases and J by 2 bases, with 15 bases between them. CDR3 size: 14 residues. This chain's CDR3 is CASTLLSRPYEQYF. The CDR3 DNA is TGCGCCAGCACCCTACTGAGTCGTCCCTACGAGCAGTACTTC.

This clonotype was observed a handful of times. The rearrangement links TRBV7-9 to TRBJ2-7, with TRBD1 identical over 9 bases. Looked up from germline, CDR1 is SEHNR and CDR2 is FQNEAQ (reference sequence). With V trimmed by 5 bases and J by 3 bases, 14 bases remained unmatched. CDR3 size: 17 residues. The CDR3 sequence: CASSASGTGYLHYEQYF. CDR3 nucleotide sequence: TGTGCCAGCAGCGCCTCCGGGACAGGGTACTTACACTACGAGCAGTACTTC.

This clonotype has just a few counts. The chain joins TRBV4-3 to TRBJ2-1; no firm D call. The CDR3 is made up of 16 amino acids. Trimming pared 0 bases from V and 4 bases from J, leaving 13 bases between. Germline V gene sequence: CDR1 LGHNA, CDR2 YSLEER. In nucleotides, the CDR3 is TGCGCCAGCAGCCAAGATTCCGCTAGTCGGTACAATGAGCAGTTCTTC. It yields the protein CASSQDSASRYNEQFF.

At least ten counts were recorded for this clonotype. The junction and the germline gene differ at one end; a read error may be behind it. The chain has TRBV6-5 and TRBJ2-3; the D gene is possibly TRBD2 (7 bases). The germline V gene has CDR1 MNHEY and CDR2 SVGAGI. This CDR3 has 15 residues. The CDR3 reads CASSYSGGGAETQYF. The CDR3 coding sequence is TGTGCCAGCAGTTACTCTGGGGGGGGGGCAGAAACGCAGTATTTT.

The chain carries TRBV11-2 and TRBJ1-2, with a weak D call TRBD1 (5 bases). Germline V lookup: CDR1 SGHAT, CDR2 FQNNGV. This CDR3 region has 15 residues. V was trimmed by 7 bases and J by 0 bases, leaving 15 bases between them. CDR3 nucleotides: TGTGCCAGCACCTTTTGGCAGACAGCTAACTATGGCTACACCTTC. Translated, it gives CASTFWQTANYGYTF.

This clonotype was recorded a few times. The CDR3 DNA reads TGCAGCGCCGAAGCTTCGTCGGGGAGGGCGCCCTACGAGCAGTACTTC. It codes for CSAEASSGRAPYEQYF. The chain is built from TRBV20-1 and TRBJ2-7, with 7 bases aligning to TRBD2. CDR3 length: 16 residues. Germline V gene data show CDR1 as DFQATT and CDR2 as SNEGSKA (reference sequence).

This chain uses TRBV7-3 with TRBJ2-2, with 7 bases matching TRBD2. The V gene's germline CDR1 is SGHTA and CDR2 FQGTGA. This CDR3 has 14 amino acids. With V trimmed by 1 base and J by 8 bases, 4 bases remained unmatched. In DNA form, the CDR3 reads TGTGCCAGCAGCTTAAAGCGGGGAGAGGGGGAGCTGTTTTTT. This sequence encodes CASSLKRGEGELFF.

This clonotype was found once. A junction end diverges from the germline sequence, so it may reflect a read error. The V gene is TRBV5-3, the J gene TRBJ2-7; maybe TRBD2 (6 bases). TRBV5-3 is given ORF status, its function remaining uncertain. CDR3 length: 14 amino acids. DNA of the CDR3: TGTGCCAGCAGCTGGCGGGACGGCGGCTTCGAGCAGTACTTC. Translating gives CASSWRDGGFEQYF.

As concerns this clonotype: A much larger clone differs by one base, so this may be a read error. The J gene is TRBJ2-5, the V gene TRBV11-2; D may be TRBD2 (6 bases). This CDR3 region has 15 residues. Trimming removed 5 bases at V and 4 bases at J, with 17 bases between. Per germline, CDR1 SGHAT and CDR2 FQNNGV. The CDR3 region is CASSPIGTGGETQYF. DNA for the CDR3: TGTGCCAGCAGCCCGATAGGGACTGGGGGAGAGACCCAGTACTTC.

This clonotype was found many times. This chain links TRBV5-4 with TRBJ2-7, with D tentatively TRBD2 (6 bases). V lost 4 bases and J 6 bases, leaving 11 bases between the germline ends. The CDR3 runs 12 residues. Germline CDR1 SGHNT, CDR2 YYREEE (reference sequence). The CDR3 sequence: CASSAEGGEQYF. Written as DNA, the CDR3 is TGTGCCAGCAGCGCGGAGGGAGGCGAGCAGTACTTC.

Details on this clonotype: It may be a read error: a sequence one base away is much more abundant. J is TRBJ1-1 and V is TRBV4-3; the D gene is possibly TRBD1 (5 bases). CDR1 LGHNA and CDR2 YSLEER come from the germline V gene. This CDR3 is built from 15 residues. Trimming shortened V by 4 bases and J by 3 bases, and 15 bases separated the two germline ends. Here the CDR3 reads CASSRDGGRDTEAFF. The CDR3 nucleotides are TGCGCCAGCAGCCGAGACGGGGGTCGGGACACTGAAGCTTTCTTT.

This chain joins TRBV20-1 and TRBJ2-3; 7 positions match TRBD2. Germline V lookup: CDR1 DFQATT, CDR2 SNEGSKA (reference sequence). V shed 1 base and J 8 bases; nucleotides not matched to a gene: 9. The CDR3 is 14 residues long. The CDR3 DNA sequence: TGCAGTGCTAGAGTGGCGGGAGAGGGTGGTACGCAGTATTTT. This encodes CSARVAGEGGTQYF.

This clonotype was found many times. V usage is TRBV6-1 and J usage is TRBJ1-5; TRBD1 is a possible D gene (6 bases). CDR1 MNHNS and CDR2 SASEGT come from the germline V gene. V lost 4 bases to trimming and J lost 1 base, with 20 bases between them. The CDR3 runs to 18 residues. The CDR3: CASSAVKGGSGSNQPQHF. CDR3 nucleotide sequence: TGTGCCAGCAGTGCCGTAAAGGGGGGGAGTGGGAGCAATCAGCCCCAGCATTTT.

The rearrangement links TRBV4-3 to TRBJ2-5, with 9 bases lining up with TRBD2. Germline values: CDR1 LGHNA, CDR2 YSLEER. The CDR3 has 15 residues. Trimming removed 1 base from V and 5 bases from J; junction bases left unmatched: 5. CDR3 DNA sequence: TGCGCCAGCAGCCAAGGCGGGGGGGTCGGTGAGACCCAGTACTTC. Its protein is CASSQGGGVGETQYF.

At least ten counts were recorded for this clonotype. V and J are TRBV29-1 and TRBJ2-6; possible D gene TRBD2, 5 bases. Per germline, CDR1 SQVTM and CDR2 ANQGSEA. The CDR3 runs 14 residues. Trimming stripped 8 bases from V and 0 bases from J, with 11 bases between. CDR3 loop: CSTLDSSGANVLTF. CDR3 DNA: TGCAGCACCTTGGACTCCTCTGGGGCCAACGTCCTGACTTTC.

V is TRBV27 and J is TRBJ2-2; perhaps TRBD2 as D (6 bases). The V gene's germline CDR1 is MNHEY and CDR2 SMNVEV (reference sequence). Trimming took 5 bases from V and 7 from J, leaving 11 bases between them. This CDR3 region has 13 residues. This chain's CDR3 is CASSVWEDGELFF. CDR3 coding DNA: TGTGCCAGCAGTGTATGGGAGGACGGGGAGCTGTTTTTT.

This clonotype was seen ten or more times. This chain links TRBV7-6 with TRBJ2-5, with D perhaps matching TRBD2 (6 bases). V gave up 5 bases and J gave up 3 bases, with 10 bases separating them. Looked up from germline, CDR1 is SGHVS and CDR2 is FNYEAQ. CDR3 size: 13 residues. CDR3 DNA sequence: TGTGCCAGCAGCCCGGGGGATGAAGAGACCCAGTACTTC. Amino acids: CASSPGDEETQYF.

This clonotype was counted between two and nine times. This chain uses TRBV7-3 with TRBJ2-7, with 7 bases matching TRBD2. J gave up 2 bases and V 5 bases, and 18 bases lay outside the gene matches. Germline CDR1 SGHTA, CDR2 FQGTGA. This CDR3 is 18 amino acids long. The CDR3 is CASSPMFHRGETTYEQYF. The CDR3 DNA reads TGTGCCAGCAGCCCCATGTTCCACCGGGGGGAGACTACCTACGAGCAGTACTTC.

In its sample, this clonotype was seen many times. J is TRBJ2-7 and V is TRBV13, with D perhaps being TRBD1 or TRBD2 (5 bases each). The V gene's germline CDR1 is PRHDT and CDR2 FYEKMQ (reference sequence). This CDR3 has 13 residues. Trimming stripped 5 bases from V and 3 bases from J, with 11 bases between. The CDR3 protein is CASSMGTYYEQYF. In DNA, the CDR3 is TGTGCCAGCAGCATGGGGACCTACTACGAGCAGTACTTC.